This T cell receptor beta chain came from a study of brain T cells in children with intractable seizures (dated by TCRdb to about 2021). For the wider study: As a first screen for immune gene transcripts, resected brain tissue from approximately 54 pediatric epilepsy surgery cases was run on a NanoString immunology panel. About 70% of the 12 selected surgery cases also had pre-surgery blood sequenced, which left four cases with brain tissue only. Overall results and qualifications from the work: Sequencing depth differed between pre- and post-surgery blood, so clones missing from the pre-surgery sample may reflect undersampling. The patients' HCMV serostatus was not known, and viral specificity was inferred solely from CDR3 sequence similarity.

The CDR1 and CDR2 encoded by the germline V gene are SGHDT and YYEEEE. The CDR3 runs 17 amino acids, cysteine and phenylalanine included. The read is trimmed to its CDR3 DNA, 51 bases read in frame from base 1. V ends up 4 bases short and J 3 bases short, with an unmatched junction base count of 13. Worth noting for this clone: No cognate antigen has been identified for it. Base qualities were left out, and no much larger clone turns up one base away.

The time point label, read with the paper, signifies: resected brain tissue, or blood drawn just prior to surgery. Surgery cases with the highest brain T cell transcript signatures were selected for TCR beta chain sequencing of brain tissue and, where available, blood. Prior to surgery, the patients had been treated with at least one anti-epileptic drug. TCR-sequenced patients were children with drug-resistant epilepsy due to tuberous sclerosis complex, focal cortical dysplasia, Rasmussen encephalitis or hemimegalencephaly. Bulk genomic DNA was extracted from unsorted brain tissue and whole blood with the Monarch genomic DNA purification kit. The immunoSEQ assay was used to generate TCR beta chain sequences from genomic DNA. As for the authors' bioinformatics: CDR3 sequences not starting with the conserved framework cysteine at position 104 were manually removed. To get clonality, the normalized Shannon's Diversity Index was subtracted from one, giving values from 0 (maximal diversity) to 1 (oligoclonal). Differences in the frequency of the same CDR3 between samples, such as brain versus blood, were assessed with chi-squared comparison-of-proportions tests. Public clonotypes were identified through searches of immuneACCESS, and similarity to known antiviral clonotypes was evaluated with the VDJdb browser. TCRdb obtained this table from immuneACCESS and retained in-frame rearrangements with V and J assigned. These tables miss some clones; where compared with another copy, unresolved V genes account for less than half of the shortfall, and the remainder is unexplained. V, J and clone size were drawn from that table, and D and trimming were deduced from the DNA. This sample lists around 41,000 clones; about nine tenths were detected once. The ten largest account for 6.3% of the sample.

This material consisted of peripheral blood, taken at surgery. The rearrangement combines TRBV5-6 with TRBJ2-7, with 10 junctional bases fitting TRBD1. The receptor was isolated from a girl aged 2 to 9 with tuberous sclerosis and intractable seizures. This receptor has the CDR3 CASSPGQGTDWVYEQYF. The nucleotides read TGTGCCAGCAGCCCGGGACAGGGGACGGATTGGGTCTACGAGCAGTACTTC.